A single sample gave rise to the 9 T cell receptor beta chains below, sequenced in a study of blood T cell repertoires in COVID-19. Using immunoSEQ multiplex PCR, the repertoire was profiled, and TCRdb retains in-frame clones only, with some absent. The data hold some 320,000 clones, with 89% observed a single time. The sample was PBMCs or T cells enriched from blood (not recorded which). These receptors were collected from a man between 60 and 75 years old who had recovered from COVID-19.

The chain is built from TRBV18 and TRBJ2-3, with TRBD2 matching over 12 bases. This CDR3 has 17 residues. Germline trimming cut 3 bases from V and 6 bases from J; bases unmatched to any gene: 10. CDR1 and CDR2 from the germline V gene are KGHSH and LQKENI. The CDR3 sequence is CASSPSMTSGSGDTQYF. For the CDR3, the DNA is TGTGCCAGCTCACCCTCGATGACTAGCGGGAGTGGGGATACGCAGTATTTT.

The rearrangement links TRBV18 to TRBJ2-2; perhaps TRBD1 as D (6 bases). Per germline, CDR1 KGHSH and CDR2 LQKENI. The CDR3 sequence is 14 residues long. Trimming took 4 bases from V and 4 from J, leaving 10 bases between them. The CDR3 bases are TGTGCCAGCTCACAGCAGGGGATCACCGGGGAGCTGTTTTTT. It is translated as CASSQQGITGELFF.

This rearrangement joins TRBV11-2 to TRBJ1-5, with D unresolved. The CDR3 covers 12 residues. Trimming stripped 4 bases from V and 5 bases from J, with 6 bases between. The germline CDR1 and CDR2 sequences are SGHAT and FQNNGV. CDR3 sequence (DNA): TGTGCCAGCAGCTCCTTCGATCAGCCCCAGCATTTT. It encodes CASSSFDQPQHF. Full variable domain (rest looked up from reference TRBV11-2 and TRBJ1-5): EAGVAQSPRYKIIEKRQSVAFWCNPISGHATLYWYQQILGQGPKLLIQFQNNGVVDDSQLPKDRFSAERLKGVDSTLKIQPAKLEDSAVYLCASSSFDQPQHFGDGTRLSIL.

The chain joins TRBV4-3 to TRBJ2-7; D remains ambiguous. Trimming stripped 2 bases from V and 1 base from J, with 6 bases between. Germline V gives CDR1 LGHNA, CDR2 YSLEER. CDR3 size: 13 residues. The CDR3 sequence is CASSQYSSYEQYF. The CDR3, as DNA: TGCGCCAGCAGCCAATACAGTTCCTACGAGCAGTACTTC.

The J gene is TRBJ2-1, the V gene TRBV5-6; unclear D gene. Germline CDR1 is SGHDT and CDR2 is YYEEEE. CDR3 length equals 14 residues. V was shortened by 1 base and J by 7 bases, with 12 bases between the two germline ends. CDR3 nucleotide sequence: TGTGCCAGCAGCTTGCTTGGCTCGAGGAATGAGCAGTTCTTC. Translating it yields CASSLLGSRNEQFF.

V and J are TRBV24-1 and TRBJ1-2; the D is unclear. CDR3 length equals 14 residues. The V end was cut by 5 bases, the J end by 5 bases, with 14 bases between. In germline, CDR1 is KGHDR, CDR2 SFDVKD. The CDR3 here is CATSGRGREYGYTF. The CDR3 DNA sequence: TGTGCCACCAGTGGGAGAGGGAGGGAATATGGCTACACCTTC.

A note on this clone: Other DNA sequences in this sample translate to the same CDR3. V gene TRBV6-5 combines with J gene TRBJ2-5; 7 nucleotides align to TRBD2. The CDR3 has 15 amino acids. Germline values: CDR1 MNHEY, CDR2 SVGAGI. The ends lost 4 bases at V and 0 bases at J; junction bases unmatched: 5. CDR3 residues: CASSLLAEYQETQYF. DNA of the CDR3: TGTGCCAGCAGTTTGCTAGCGGAGTACCAAGAGACCCAGTACTTC.

For the CDR3, the DNA is TGTGCCAGCAGCTTCTATGGTAGCAATCAGCCCCAGCATTTT. Protein product: CASSFYGSNQPQHF. The gene calls are TRBV5-8 and TRBJ1-5; D gene ambiguous. V lost 2 bases and J 0 bases, leaving 6 bases between the germline ends. The germline CDR1 and CDR2 sequences are SGHTS and YDEGEE. The CDR3 spans 14 residues.

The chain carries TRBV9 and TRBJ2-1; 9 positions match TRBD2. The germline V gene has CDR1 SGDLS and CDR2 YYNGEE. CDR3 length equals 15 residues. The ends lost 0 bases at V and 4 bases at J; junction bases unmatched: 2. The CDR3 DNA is TGTGCCAGCAGCGTAGGTCTAGCGGGATACAATGAGCAGTTCTTC. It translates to CASSVGLAGYNEQFF.